The 30 T cell receptor beta chains reported below all come from one sample, sequenced in a study of blood T cell repertoires in COVID-19. Only in-frame clones appear in the TCRdb table, and some are missing; sequencing was by immunoSEQ multiplex PCR. The sample includes roughly 350,000 clones, roughly nine tenths of them seen just once. Source material: PBMCs or T cells enriched from blood (not recorded which). All receptors derive from a woman aged 30 to 39 who had recovered from COVID-19.

The chain combines TRBV14 with TRBJ2-2; possibly TRBD2 for D (5 bases). CDR3 length: 14 amino acids. V was cut by 2 bases and J by 4 bases, with 8 bases left in between. CDR1 SGHDN and CDR2 FVKESK come from the germline V gene. In nucleotides, the CDR3 is TGTGCCAGCAGCCAATGGGCGGGCACCGGGGAGCTGTTTTTT. It codes for CASSQWAGTGELFF.

The rearrangement uses TRBV28 and TRBJ1-2; 10 positions match TRBD1. Per germline, CDR1 MDHEN and CDR2 SYDVKM. The junction had 7 bases not matched to a gene; V was cut back by 3 bases and J by 3 bases. CDR3 size: 16 residues. The CDR3: CASSFSGTGVYYGYTF. CDR3 nucleotides: TGTGCCAGCAGTTTTTCCGGGACAGGGGTCTACTATGGCTACACCTTC.

This clone has just one count. The rearrangement uses TRBV7-9 and TRBJ2-3; 9 bases align to TRBD2. The CDR3 totals 14 residues. The V and J ends lost 4 bases and 8 bases, in that order; junction bases with no gene match: 7. CDR1 is SEHNR and CDR2 is FQNEAQ in the germline V gene (reference sequence). The CDR3 DNA reads TGTGCCAGCAGCTCAGTAGCGGGAGCTGGTACGCAGTATTTT. Translating gives CASSSVAGAGTQYF.

The chain recombines TRBV6-2 or TRBV6-3 with TRBJ2-1; no reliable D call. The CDR3 totals 14 residues. Germline V lookup: CDR1 MNHEY, CDR2 SVGEGT. The V gene lost 0 bases and the J gene lost 9 bases, with 12 bases spanning the gap. CDR3 bases: TGTGCCAGCAGTTACTCGGTTAGCTTCGGTGAGCAGTTCTTC. Its translation is CASSYSVSFGEQFF.

This clone was observed a few times. An end of the junction does not agree with germline; a read error may underlie this. The chain couples TRBV7-7 to TRBJ2-3; 11 nucleotides match TRBD2. The length of the CDR3 is 16 residues. Germline V gene data show CDR1 as SSHAT and CDR2 as FNYEAQ (reference sequence). CDR3 nucleotide sequence: TGTGCTAGCAGCTCTGGGACTAGCGGAGGCACAGATACGCAGTATTTT. Protein sequence: CASSSGTSGGTDTQYF.

This chain joins TRBV24-1 and TRBJ2-3; D remains unclear. Germline CDR1 KGHDR, CDR2 SFDVKD. The length of the CDR3 is 15 residues. V dropped 7 bases and J dropped 5 bases, with 18 bases sitting between them. CDR3 DNA: TGTGCCACCAGGGCCTCGCCCCCTCATGGAGATACGCAGTATTTT. Translating it yields CATRASPPHGDTQYF.

This chain uses TRBV2 with TRBJ1-2; a possible D gene is TRBD1 (6 bases). The CDR3 runs 14 residues. Germline V gene lookup returns CDR1 SNHLY and CDR2 FYNNEI. Trimming left V 3 bases short and J 13 bases short, with 21 bases between. For the CDR3, the DNA is TGTGCCAGCAGTGATTTCCGGGGGGCGGACGGTGCCACCTTC. Protein product: CASSDFRGADGATF.

The rearrangement links TRBV7-9 to TRBJ2-7, with 9 bases identical to TRBD1. This CDR3 has 15 residues. V lost 5 bases, J lost 3 bases, and 8 bases stayed unmatched. Germline V gene lookup returns CDR1 SEHNR and CDR2 FQNEAQ (reference sequence). CDR3 nucleotides: TGTGCCAGCAGCCGCGGTCCGGGACAGGGCTACGAGCAGTACTTC. It yields the protein CASSRGPGQGYEQYF.

This sequence joins TRBV4-1 and TRBJ2-2; perhaps TRBD1 as D (5 bases). Germline V lookup: CDR1 MGHRA, CDR2 YSYEKL. This CDR3 contains 16 residues. V lost 1 base and J 1 base, leaving 10 bases between the germline ends. The CDR3 coding sequence is TGCGCCAGCAGCCAAGGCTTAACAGGGAACACCGGGGAGCTGTTTTTT. Its protein product is CASSQGLTGNTGELFF.

V usage is TRBV2 and J usage is TRBJ1-2; TRBD1 is a possible D gene (6 bases). The V end was cut by 3 bases, the J end by 7 bases, with 15 bases between. This CDR3 has 14 residues. Germline-derived CDR1 and CDR2 are SNHLY and FYNNEI. The DNA for the CDR3 is TGTGCCAGCAGTGACACAGGGAGCCGCGGTGGCTACACCTTC. Translating it yields CASSDTGSRGGYTF.

This clone was detected only a few times. This CDR3 is CAWRFGGAYFEQYF. As DNA, the CDR3 is TGTGCCTGGAGGTTCGGGGGGGCATATTTCGAGCAGTACTTC. The rearrangement uses TRBV30 and TRBJ2-7, with 8 bases matching TRBD2. After removal of 3 bases from V and 6 bases from J, the junction contained 10 bases not matched to a gene. Germline V gene lookup returns CDR1 GTSNPN and CDR2 SVGIG (reference sequence). This CDR3 is built from 14 residues.

V gene TRBV11-3 combines with J gene TRBJ2-7, with D possibly TRBD1 on 5 matching bases. The germline V and J ends were trimmed by 5 bases and 7 bases, with 9 bases remaining between them. The CDR3 is 11 residues long. The germline CDR1 and CDR2 sequences are SGHNT and YENEEA. The CDR3 region has the DNA TGTGCCAGCAGCATCCCAGGGGAGCAGTACTTC. It encodes CASSIPGEQYF.

The rearrangement links TRBV28 to TRBJ1-1; D is uncertain. Germline V gene sequence: CDR1 MDHEN, CDR2 SYDVKM. Trimming cost V 1 base and J 4 bases, with 10 bases left between them. The CDR3 runs 14 residues. The CDR3 nucleotides are TGTGCCAGCAGTTTATCCCAGACTACCACTGAAGCTTTCTTT. It encodes CASSLSQTTTEAFF.

The chain carries TRBV30 and TRBJ2-1; D remains unclear. The V end lost 4 bases, the J end lost 7 bases, and 5 bases lay between the germline ends. The germline V gene encodes CDR1 GTSNPN and CDR2 SVGIG (reference sequence). This CDR3 region has 10 residues. The CDR3 DNA follows: TGTGCCTGGACTAGGAATGAGCAGTTCTTC. Its translation is CAWTRNEQFF.

This sequence joins TRBV15 and TRBJ1-5, with 7 nucleotides matching TRBD1. The J segment lost 2 bases and the V segment lost 3 bases, leaving 7 bases of the junction unmatched. CDR3 length equals 16 residues. Looked up from germline, CDR1 is LNHNV and CDR2 is YYDKDF (reference sequence). This CDR3 is CATSSRTDRGNQPQHF. CDR3 sequence (DNA): TGTGCCACCAGCAGTCGAACCGACAGGGGCAATCAGCCCCAGCATTTT. The variable domain in full, with the rest retrieved from reference TRBV15 and TRBJ1-5, is DAMVIQNPRYQVTQFGKPVTLSCSQTLNHNVMYWYQQKSSQAPKLLFHYYDKDFNNEADTPDNFQSRRPNTSFCFLDIRSPGLGDTAMYLCATSSRTDRGNQPQHFGDGTRLSIL.

The chain has TRBV7-9 and TRBJ2-5; D remains ambiguous. The V gene lost 8 bases and the J gene lost 3 bases, with 4 bases spanning the gap. The CDR3 is 10 amino acids. CDR1 SEHNR and CDR2 FQNEAQ come from the germline V gene (reference sequence). Written as DNA, the CDR3 is TGTGCCAGCGAGGAAGAGACCCAGTACTTC. The encoded protein is CASEEETQYF.

This clone occurred once. The chain uses TRBV7-9 and TRBJ1-1; no definite D call. The CDR3 runs 14 residues. The V gene's germline CDR1 is SEHNR and CDR2 FQNEAQ (reference sequence). V was pared by 4 bases and J by 6 bases, with 15 bases between. CDR3 sequence: CASSSGPGAPEAFF. The DNA for the CDR3 is TGTGCCAGCAGCTCAGGACCGGGAGCCCCTGAAGCTTTCTTT.

J is TRBJ2-2 and V is TRBV9; TRBD1 is a possible D gene (6 bases). The CDR3 length is 15 residues. Trimming removed 0 bases from V and 2 bases from J, with 8 bases in between. Looked up from germline, CDR1 is SGDLS and CDR2 is YYNGEE. CDR3 sequence reads: CASSVEQGNTGELFF. CDR3 nucleotide sequence: TGTGCCAGCAGCGTAGAACAGGGAAACACCGGGGAGCTGTTTTTT.

The chain recombines TRBV28 with TRBJ1-6, with D maybe TRBD1 (6 bases). Germline-derived CDR1 and CDR2 are MDHEN and SYDVKM. The CDR3 totals 16 residues. Trimming cost V 1 base and J 9 bases, with 16 bases left between them. CDR3 sequence reads: CASSLSFGGSLSPLHF. CDR3 bases: TGTGCCAGCAGTTTATCTTTTGGGGGCTCACTTTCACCCCTCCACTTT. Full variable domain (outside the CDR3, taken from reference TRBV28 and TRBJ1-6): DVKVTQSSRYLVKRTGEKVFLECVQDMDHENMFWYRQDPGLGLRLIYFSYDVKMKEKGDIPEGYSVSREKKERFSLILESASTNQTSMYLCASSLSFGGSLSPLHFGNGTRLTVT.

This rearrangement joins TRBV19 to TRBJ2-3; a possible D gene is TRBD2 (5 bases). Per germline, CDR1 LNHDA and CDR2 SQIVND (reference sequence). CDR3 length: 16 residues. Trimming removed 8 bases from V and 4 bases from J, with 22 bases in between. The CDR3 DNA reads TGTGCCAGTTCCCGTGGCGCAGCCGAGGGATCAGATACGCAGTATTTT. Protein product: CASSRGAAEGSDTQYF.

The V and J genes are TRBV11-3 and TRBJ2-2, with TRBD2 matching 10 bases. Germline CDR1 is SGHNT and CDR2 is YENEEA. CDR3 length equals 16 residues. The V and J ends lost 4 bases and 2 bases, in that order; junction bases with no gene match: 4. CDR3 DNA sequence: TGTGCCAGCAGCTCCCGGACTAGCGGCAACACCGGGGAGCTGTTTTTT. It translates to CASSSRTSGNTGELFF. The full variable domain, its missing parts supplied by reference TRBV11-3 and TRBJ2-2, is EAGVVQSPRYKIIEKKQPVAFWCNPISGHNTLYWYLQNLGQGPELLIRYENEEAVDDSQLPKDRFSAERLKGVDSTLKIQPAELGDSAVYLCASSSRTSGNTGELFFGEGSRLTVL.

The V and J genes are TRBV6-6 and TRBJ1-3, with D maybe TRBD1 (6 bases). The CDR3 has 15 residues. The V gene lost 6 bases and the J gene lost 0 bases, with 12 bases spanning the gap. Looked up from germline, CDR1 is MNHNY and CDR2 is SVGAGI (reference sequence). CDR3 region: CASSLTGVSGNTIYF. CDR3 DNA sequence: TGTGCCAGCAGCCTGACAGGTGTCTCTGGAAACACCATATATTTT.

The V call is TRBV30, the J call TRBJ2-5, with D perhaps matching TRBD1 (6 bases). The germline V gene has CDR1 GTSNPN and CDR2 SVGIG (reference sequence). CDR3 length equals 15 residues. V dropped 0 bases and J dropped 7 bases, with 18 bases sitting between them. The DNA for the CDR3 is TGTGCCTGGAGTGTCACACAGGGCTCCCGAGGGACCCAGTACTTC. Translation gives CAWSVTQGSRGTQYF.

A few counts support this clone. The rearrangement links TRBV12-3 or TRBV12-4 to TRBJ1-1; 7 bases line up with TRBD1. The V gene end was trimmed by 6 bases and the J gene end by 6 bases; junction bases not matched to a gene: 7. The CDR3 extends over 13 amino acids. The DNA of the CDR3 is TGTGCCAGCAGGGGGGAAGGACAGGCTGAAGCTTTCTTT. Residues: CASRGEGQAEAFF.

This clone was observed a single time. The J gene is TRBJ2-2, the V gene TRBV5-1; D may be TRBD1 (6 bases). Germline V lookup: CDR1 SGHRS, CDR2 YFSETQ. The CDR3 totals 16 residues. Trimming removed 0 bases from V and 5 bases from J, with 14 bases in between. CDR3 loop: CASSLEGQTGTGELFF. For the CDR3, the DNA is TGCGCCAGCAGCTTGGAAGGACAGACGGGGACCGGGGAGCTGTTTTTT.

The rearrangement links TRBV25-1 to TRBJ1-6; unclear D gene. The CDR3 is 15 residues long. Germline V gene data show CDR1 as MGHDK and CDR2 as SYGVNS. Deletions cut 6 bases from V and 11 bases from J, with 20 bases between. This chain's CDR3 is CASRESGLTQTPLHF. DNA of the CDR3: TGTGCCAGCAGAGAGTCGGGGTTAACCCAGACACCCCTCCACTTT.

Of note for this clone: This same CDR3 is encoded by further DNA sequences in the sample. This chain connects TRBV19 to TRBJ1-5; tentative D call: TRBD1 (6 bases). Trimming took 5 bases from V and 2 from J, leaving 10 bases between them. The CDR3 is 14 residues long. Germline CDR1 and CDR2: LNHDA and SQIVND (reference sequence). The CDR3 spells CASSLRQGNQPQHF. The CDR3 bases are TGTGCCAGTAGTCTAAGACAGGGCAATCAGCCCCAGCATTTT.

The sample holds one count of this clone. This chain joins TRBV7-2 and TRBJ2-7, with TRBD1 matching over 9 bases. The trim removed 3 bases at V and 4 bases at J, leaving 4 bases unmatched. The germline V gene encodes CDR1 SGHTA and CDR2 FQGNSA. CDR3 length equals 14 residues. The CDR3 sequence is CASSFRDRVYEQYF. Written as DNA, the CDR3 is TGTGCCAGCAGCTTCCGGGACAGGGTATACGAGCAGTACTTC.

V and J are TRBV3-1 (or the pseudogene TRBV3-2) and TRBJ2-1; D remains ambiguous. This CDR3 comprises 11 residues. CDR1 and CDR2 from the germline V gene are LGHDT and YNNKEL (reference sequence). Between the trimmed V and J ends, which lost 4 bases and 8 bases, there was a span of 6 bases. In DNA form, the CDR3 reads TGTGCCAGCAGCCTTCTCTATGAGCAGTTCTTC. Amino acids: CASSLLYEQFF.

This clone was seen a single time. The V gene is TRBV2, the J gene TRBJ2-3; weak D call: TRBD2 (5 bases). The V gene's germline CDR1 is SNHLY and CDR2 FYNNEI. This CDR3 is built from 13 residues. Between the trimmed V and J ends, which lost 7 bases and 4 bases, there was a span of 12 bases. The CDR3 sequence is CASTDWESDTQYF. The CDR3 DNA reads TGTGCCAGCACGGACTGGGAATCAGATACGCAGTATTTT. Variable domain in full (rest from reference TRBV2 and TRBJ2-3): EPEVTQTPSHQVTQMGQEVILRCVPISNHLYFYWYRQILGQKVEFLVSFYNNEISEKSEIFDDQFSVERPDGSNFTLKIRSTKLEDSAMYFCASTDWESDTQYFGPGTRLTVL.